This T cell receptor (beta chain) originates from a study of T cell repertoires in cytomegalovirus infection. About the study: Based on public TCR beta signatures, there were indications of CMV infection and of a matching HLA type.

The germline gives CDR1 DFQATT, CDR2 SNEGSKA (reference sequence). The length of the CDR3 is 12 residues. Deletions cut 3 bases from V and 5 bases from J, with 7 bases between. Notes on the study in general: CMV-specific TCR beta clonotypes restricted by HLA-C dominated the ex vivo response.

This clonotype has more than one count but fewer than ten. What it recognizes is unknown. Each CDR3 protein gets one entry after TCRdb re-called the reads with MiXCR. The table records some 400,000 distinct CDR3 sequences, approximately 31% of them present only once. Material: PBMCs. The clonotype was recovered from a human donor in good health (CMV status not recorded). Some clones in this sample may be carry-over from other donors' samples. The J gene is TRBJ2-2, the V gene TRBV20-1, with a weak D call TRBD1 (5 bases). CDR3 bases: TGCAGTGCTAGGGGGCGGACCGGGGAGCTGTTTTTT. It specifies CSARGRTGELFF.